This T cell receptor (beta chain) comes out of a study of monozygotic twins with inflammatory bowel disease (dated 2019 in TCRdb). Turning to the overall study: The complete study included 28 monozygotic twin pairs: 19 IBD-discordant Danish pairs and nine German pairs, of which four were IBD-concordant and five were IBD-discordant. Disease-associated traits were sought mainly through comparisons between IBD patients and their genetically identical healthy co-twins within discordant pairs. Each individual had, on average, about 151 000 unique TCRalpha sequences and 181 000 unique TCRbeta sequences available for analysis. Points the paper makes about the study in general: The analysis was unable to tell apart different T cell subtypes. Measured by the inverse Simpson index, TCRbeta repertoire diversity was lower in IBD patients than in their healthy co-twins. IBD patients shared fewer clonotypes with other individuals than healthy twins did, most markedly in patients showing signs of disease activity. Concordant and discordant twins showed no difference in repertoire similarity, possibly because of limited statistical power. The results gave no support for a single strong signal or clonotype linked to IBD. Background noise and inter-individual variability may have been introduced into the repertoires by the differing immunosuppressive treatments among patients.

As to this clonotype: Its binding antigen is unknown.

From each donor, an approximately 2.5 ml peripheral blood sample was collected into PAXgene tubes and stored at -80 degrees C. Without any T cell sorting, total RNA was extracted from whole blood using the PAXgene blood miRNA kit on an automated QIAcube. Peripheral blood from monozygotic twin pairs concordant or discordant for inflammatory bowel disease was subjected to deep TCRalpha and TCRbeta repertoire profiling with unique molecular barcoding. Smoking habits were recorded for all twin pairs, and each individual was classified as a current, former or never smoker. CDR1 and CDR2 are read off the germline V gene as SQVTM and ANQGSEA. Inclusive of the bounding cysteine and phenylalanine, the CDR3 is 13 residues long. No DNA appears here. The protocol used for the library was 5' RACE. For each TCR library, approximately 3,700 ng of total RNA was used. For each sample, cDNA synthesis with SMARTScribe reverse transcriptase was split into eight separate reactions. During cDNA synthesis, template switching introduced unique molecular identifiers that contained a 6-nucleotide sample barcode. TCRalpha and TCRbeta cDNA was amplified by two nested PCRs of roughly 16 and 10 cycles, with bead purification after each PCR. Before amplification, the cDNA was treated with uracil DNA-glycosylase and purified using the QIAquick PCR purification kit. The second PCR added Illumina TruSeq-compatible adapters along with sample-specific barcodes. Library quality and concentration were assessed using TapeStation and Qubit, and about 4.7 ng of each library was pooled. The pooled libraries were sequenced with 2 x 100 bp reads and custom sequencing primers on an Illumina HiSeq2500 single-index Rapid Run. On the study's bioinformatics: MiGEC version 1.2.6 was used for UMI-based consensus assembly, which corrected PCR and sequencing errors. MiXCR version 2.1.1 was used for V(D)J alignment, clonotype assembly and CDR3 extraction. To normalise gene usage, clonotype sharing and MAIT/NKT TCR abundance, the analysis used the top 1000, 10 000 and 20 000 clonotypes per sample. Diversity was computed as the inverse Simpson index with the vegan R package after downsampling to 27 000 UMIs. Statistical testing used paired Mann-Whitney U tests on the discordant twin pairs and applied Benjamini-Hochberg correction for multiple testing. Following reprocessing of the reads by TCRdb, the data hold one row per CDR3 protein sequence and no DNA is available. The V and J calls and clone size are TCRdb's, not the authors'. The table for this sample shows 80,000 or so distinct CDR3 sequences. The top ten hold roughly 7% of the sample.

Recombination joined TRBV29-1 with TRBJ1-5; the TCRdb call, TRBD1, lacks DNA for checking. Specimen: blood. This sequence originates from a human donor with ulcerative colitis or Crohn's disease, or a healthy co-twin of an affected twin (not recorded which). This receptor carries the CDR3 CSVEGGRDQPQHF.